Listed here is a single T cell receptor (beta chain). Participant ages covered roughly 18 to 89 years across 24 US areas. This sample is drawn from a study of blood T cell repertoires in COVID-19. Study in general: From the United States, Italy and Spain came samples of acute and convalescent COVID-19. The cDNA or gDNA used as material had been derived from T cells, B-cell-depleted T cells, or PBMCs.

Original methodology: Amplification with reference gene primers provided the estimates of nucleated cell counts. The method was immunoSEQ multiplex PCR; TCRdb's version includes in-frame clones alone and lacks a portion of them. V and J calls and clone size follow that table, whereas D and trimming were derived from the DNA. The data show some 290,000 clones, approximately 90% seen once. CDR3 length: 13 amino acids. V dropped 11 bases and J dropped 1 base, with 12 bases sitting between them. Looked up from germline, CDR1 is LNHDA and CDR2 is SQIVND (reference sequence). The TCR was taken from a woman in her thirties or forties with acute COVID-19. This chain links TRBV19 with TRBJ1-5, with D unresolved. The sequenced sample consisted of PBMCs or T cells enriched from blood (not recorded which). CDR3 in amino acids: CASSTWSNQPQHF. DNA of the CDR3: TGTGCCTCAAGCACTTGGAGCAATCAGCCCCAGCATTTT. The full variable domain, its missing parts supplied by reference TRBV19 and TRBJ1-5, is DGGITQSPKYLFRKEGQNVTLSCEQNLNHDAMYWYRQDPGQGLRLIYYSQIVNDFQKGDIAEGYSVSREKKESFPLTVTSAQKNPTAFYLCASSTWSNQPQHFGDGTRLSIL.